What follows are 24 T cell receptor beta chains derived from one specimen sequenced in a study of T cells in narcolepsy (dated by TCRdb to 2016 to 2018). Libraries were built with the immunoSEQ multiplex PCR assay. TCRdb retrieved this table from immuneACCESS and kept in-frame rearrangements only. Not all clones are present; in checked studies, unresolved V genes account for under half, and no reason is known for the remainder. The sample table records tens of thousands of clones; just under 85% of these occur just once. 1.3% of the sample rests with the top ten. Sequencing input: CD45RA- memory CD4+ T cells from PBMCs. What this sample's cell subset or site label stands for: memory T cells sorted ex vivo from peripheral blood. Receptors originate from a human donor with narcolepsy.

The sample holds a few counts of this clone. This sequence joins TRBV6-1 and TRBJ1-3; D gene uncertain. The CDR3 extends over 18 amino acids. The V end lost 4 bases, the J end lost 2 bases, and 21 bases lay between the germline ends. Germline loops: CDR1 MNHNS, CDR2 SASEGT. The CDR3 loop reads CASSGLEFDLAAGNTIYF. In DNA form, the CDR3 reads TGTGCCAGCAGTGGTCTAGAATTTGACCTAGCCGCTGGAAACACCATATATTTT.

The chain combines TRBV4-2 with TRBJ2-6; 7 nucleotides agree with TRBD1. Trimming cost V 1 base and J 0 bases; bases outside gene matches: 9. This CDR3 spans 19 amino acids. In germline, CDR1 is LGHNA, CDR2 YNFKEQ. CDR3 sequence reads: CASSQGSGGSFSGANVLTF. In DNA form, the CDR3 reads TGTGCCAGCAGCCAAGGTTCAGGGGGATCTTTCTCTGGGGCCAACGTCCTGACTTTC.

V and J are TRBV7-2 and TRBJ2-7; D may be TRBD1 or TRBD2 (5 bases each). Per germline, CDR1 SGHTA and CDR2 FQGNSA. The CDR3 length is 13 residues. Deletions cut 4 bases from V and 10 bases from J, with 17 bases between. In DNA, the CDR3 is TGTGCCAGCAGCTCCCTATCCGGGACGAATCAGTACTTC. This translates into CASSSLSGTNQYF. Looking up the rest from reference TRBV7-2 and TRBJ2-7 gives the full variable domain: GAGVSQSPSNKVTEKGKDVELRCDPISGHTALYWYRQSLGQGLEFLIYFQGNSAPDKSGLPSDRFSAERTGGSVSTLTIQRTQQEDSAVYLCASSSLSGTNQYFGPGTRLTVT.

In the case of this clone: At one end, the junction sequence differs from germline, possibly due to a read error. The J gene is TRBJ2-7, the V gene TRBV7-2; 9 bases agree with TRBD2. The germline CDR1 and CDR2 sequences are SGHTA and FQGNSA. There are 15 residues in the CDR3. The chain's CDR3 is CAGSLGSGSSYEQYF. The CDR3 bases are TGTGCCGGCAGCTTAGGTAGCGGGAGTTCCTACGAGCAGTACTTC.

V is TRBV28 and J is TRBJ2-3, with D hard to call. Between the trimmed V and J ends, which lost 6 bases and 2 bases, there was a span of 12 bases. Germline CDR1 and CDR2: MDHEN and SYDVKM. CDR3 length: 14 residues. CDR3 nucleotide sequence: TGTGCCAGCAGGCCCCCCGGAACCACAGATACGCAGTATTTT. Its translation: CASRPPGTTDTQYF.

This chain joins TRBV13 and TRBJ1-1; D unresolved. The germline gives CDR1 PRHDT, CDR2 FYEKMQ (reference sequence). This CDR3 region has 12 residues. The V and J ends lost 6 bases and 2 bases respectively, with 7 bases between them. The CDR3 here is CASRRVNTEAFF. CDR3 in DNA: TGTGCCAGCAGGAGGGTTAACACTGAAGCTTTCTTT.

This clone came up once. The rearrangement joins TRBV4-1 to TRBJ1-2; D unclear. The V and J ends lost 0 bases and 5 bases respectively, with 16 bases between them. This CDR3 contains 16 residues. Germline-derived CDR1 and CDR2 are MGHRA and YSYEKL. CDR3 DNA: TGCGCCAGCAGCCAAGATCTAATGACCCAGCGGTATGGCTACACCTTC. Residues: CASSQDLMTQRYGYTF.

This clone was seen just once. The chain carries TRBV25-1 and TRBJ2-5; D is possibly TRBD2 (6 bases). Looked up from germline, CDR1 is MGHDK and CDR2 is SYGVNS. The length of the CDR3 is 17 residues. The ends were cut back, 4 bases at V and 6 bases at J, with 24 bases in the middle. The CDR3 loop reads CASSGLPGLQDTQTQYF. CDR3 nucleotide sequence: TGTGCCAGCAGTGGACTGCCGGGACTCCAAGATACCCAGACCCAGTACTTC.

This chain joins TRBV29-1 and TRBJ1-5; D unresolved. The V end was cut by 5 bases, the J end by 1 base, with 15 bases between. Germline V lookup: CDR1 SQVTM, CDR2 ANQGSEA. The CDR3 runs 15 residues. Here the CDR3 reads CSVPAGPESNQPQHF. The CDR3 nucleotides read TGCAGCGTTCCCGCCGGCCCGGAAAGCAATCAGCCCCAGCATTTT.

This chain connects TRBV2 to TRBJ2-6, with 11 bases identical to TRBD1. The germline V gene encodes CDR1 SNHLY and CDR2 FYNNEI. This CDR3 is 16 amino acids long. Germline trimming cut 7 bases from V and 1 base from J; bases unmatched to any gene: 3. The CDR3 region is CASTRDRGSGANVLTF. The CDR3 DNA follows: TGTGCCAGCACCAGGGACAGGGGGTCTGGGGCCAACGTCCTGACTTTC. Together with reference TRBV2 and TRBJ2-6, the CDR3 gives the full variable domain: EPEVTQTPSHQVTQMGQEVILRCVPISNHLYFYWYRQILGQKVEFLVSFYNNEISEKSEIFDDQFSVERPDGSNFTLKIRSTKLEDSAMYFCASTRDRGSGANVLTFGAGSRLTVL.

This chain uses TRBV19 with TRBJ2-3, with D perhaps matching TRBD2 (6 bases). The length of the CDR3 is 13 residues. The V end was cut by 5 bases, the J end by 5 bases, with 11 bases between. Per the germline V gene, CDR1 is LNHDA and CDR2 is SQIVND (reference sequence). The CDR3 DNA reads TGTGCCAGTAGTCGGGACGGGGGAGATACGCAGTATTTT. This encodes CASSRDGGDTQYF. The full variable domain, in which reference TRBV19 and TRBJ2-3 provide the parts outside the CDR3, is DGGITQSPKYLFRKEGQNVTLSCEQNLNHDAMYWYRQDPGQGLRLIYYSQIVNDFQKGDIAEGYSVSREKKESFPLTVTSAQKNPTAFYLCASSRDGGDTQYFGPGTRLTVL.

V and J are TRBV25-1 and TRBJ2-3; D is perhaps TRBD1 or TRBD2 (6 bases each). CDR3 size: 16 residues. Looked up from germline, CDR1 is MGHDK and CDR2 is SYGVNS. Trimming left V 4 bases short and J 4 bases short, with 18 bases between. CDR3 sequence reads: CASSAMEGGRPDTQYF. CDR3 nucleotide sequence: TGTGCCAGCAGTGCCATGGAGGGGGGCCGCCCAGATACGCAGTATTTT.

CDR3 loop: CASSLAVSGAGNTIYF. The DNA for the CDR3 is TGCGCCAGCAGCTTGGCCGTGTCAGGGGCTGGAAACACCATATATTTT. The chain couples TRBV5-1 to TRBJ1-3, with D tentatively TRBD1 (6 bases). Germline V CDR1 and CDR2: SGHRS, YFSETQ. The CDR3 contains 16 residues. Trimming shortened V by 0 bases and J by 2 bases, and 12 bases separated the two germline ends.

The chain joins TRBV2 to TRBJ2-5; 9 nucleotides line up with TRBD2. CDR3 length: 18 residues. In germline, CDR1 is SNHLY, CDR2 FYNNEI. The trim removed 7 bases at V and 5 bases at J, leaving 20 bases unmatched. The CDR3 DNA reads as TGTGCCAGCAAAGGGGTGGTGGGTAGCGGGAGTCGATGGGAGACCCAGTACTTC. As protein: CASKGVVGSGSRWETQYF.

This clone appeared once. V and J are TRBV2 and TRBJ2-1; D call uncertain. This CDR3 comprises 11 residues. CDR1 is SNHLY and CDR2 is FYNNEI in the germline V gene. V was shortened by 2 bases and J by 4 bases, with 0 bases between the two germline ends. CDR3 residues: CASSEYNEQFF. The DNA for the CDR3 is TGTGCCAGCAGTGAATACAATGAGCAGTTCTTC.

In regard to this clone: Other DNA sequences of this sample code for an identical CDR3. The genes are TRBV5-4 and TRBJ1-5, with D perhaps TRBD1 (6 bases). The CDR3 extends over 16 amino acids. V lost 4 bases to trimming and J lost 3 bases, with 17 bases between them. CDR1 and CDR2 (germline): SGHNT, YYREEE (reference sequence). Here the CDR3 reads CASSAIYRVNNQPQHF. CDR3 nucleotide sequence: TGTGCCAGCAGCGCGATCTACAGGGTGAACAATCAGCCCCAGCATTTT.

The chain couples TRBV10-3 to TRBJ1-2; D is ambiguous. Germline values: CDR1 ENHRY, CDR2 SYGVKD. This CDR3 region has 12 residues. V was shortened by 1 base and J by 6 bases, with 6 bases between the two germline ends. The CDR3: CAISEFGNGYTF. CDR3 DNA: TGTGCCATCAGTGAGTTCGGGAATGGCTACACCTTC.

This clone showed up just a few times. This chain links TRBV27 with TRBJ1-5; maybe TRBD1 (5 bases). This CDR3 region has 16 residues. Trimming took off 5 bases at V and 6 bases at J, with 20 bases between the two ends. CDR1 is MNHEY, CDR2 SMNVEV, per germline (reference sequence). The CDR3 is CASSLTGVGGGQPQHF. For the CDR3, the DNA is TGTGCCAGCAGTCTAACTGGGGTTGGGGGGGGTCAGCCCCAGCATTTT.

The CDR3 reads CSVDGQLARGSQFF. CDR3 coding DNA: TGCAGCGTTGATGGTCAGCTAGCTCGGGGATCGCAGTTCTTC. The rearrangement links TRBV29-1 to TRBJ2-1; perhaps TRBD2 as D (5 bases). This CDR3 has 14 amino acids. Germline-derived CDR1 and CDR2 are SQVTM and ANQGSEA. Trimming took 3 bases from V and 12 from J, leaving 21 bases between them.

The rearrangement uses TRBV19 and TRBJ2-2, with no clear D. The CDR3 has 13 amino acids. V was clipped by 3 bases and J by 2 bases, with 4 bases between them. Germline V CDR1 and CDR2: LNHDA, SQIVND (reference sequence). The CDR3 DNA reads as TGTGCCAGTAGTATCCTAAACACCGGGGAGCTGTTTTTT. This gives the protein CASSILNTGELFF.

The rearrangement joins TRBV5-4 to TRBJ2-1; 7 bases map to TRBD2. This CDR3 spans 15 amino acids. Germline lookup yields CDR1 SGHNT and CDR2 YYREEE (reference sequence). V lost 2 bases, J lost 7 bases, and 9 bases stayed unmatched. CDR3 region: CASSLPPSGVNEQFF. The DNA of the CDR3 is TGTGCCAGCAGCTTACCGCCTAGCGGCGTAAATGAGCAGTTCTTC.

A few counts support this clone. DNA for the CDR3: TGCGCCAGCAGCCCGACCAGCACCGGGGAGCTGTTTTTT. As protein: CASSPTSTGELFF. This chain joins TRBV10-1 and TRBJ2-2; D gene uncertain. Trimming took 6 bases from V and 4 from J, leaving 9 bases between them. The CDR3 length is 13 residues. The germline V gene has CDR1 WNHNN and CDR2 SYGVQD (reference sequence).

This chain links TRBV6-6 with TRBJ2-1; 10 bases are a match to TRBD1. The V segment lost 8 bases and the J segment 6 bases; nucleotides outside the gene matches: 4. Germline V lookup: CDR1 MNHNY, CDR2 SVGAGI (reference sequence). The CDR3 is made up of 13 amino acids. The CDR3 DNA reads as TGTGCCAGCCTGGACAGGGGGGCCAATGAGCAGTTCTTC. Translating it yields CASLDRGANEQFF.

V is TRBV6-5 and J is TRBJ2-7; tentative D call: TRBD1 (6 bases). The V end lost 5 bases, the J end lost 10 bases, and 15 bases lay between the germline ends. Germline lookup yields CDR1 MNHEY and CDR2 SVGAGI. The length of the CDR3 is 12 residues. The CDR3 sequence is CASSKSQGPQYF. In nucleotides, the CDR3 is TGTGCCAGCAGTAAATCCCAGGGGCCCCAGTACTTC.